This TCR beta chain was identified in a study of shared clonotypes between healthy human individuals (dated by TCRdb to about 2020). With regard to the full study: Two women and a few men aged 18 to 49 years were included in the cohort. For each donor, three plates each were used for CD4 naive and CD4 memory, two plates were used for CD8 naive, and one plate was used for CD8 memory. To estimate repertoire size and how much clonotypes are shared between individuals, the study performed deep sequencing of blood TCR repertoires from roughly five healthy adults. Libraries were prepared and TCR repertoires were sequenced by different laboratories using diverse techniques, in order to increase sequencing depth and limit assay-specific biases. Between about 0.9 and 9 billion PBMCs per donor were obtained by leukapheresis.

Here is what the overall study found, with its caveats: Incomplete sequencing was indicated by rarefaction of sorted-subset datasets, despite the large sequencing depth. The genetic and exposure-history diversity represented was limited by the small number of donors. Sampling was limited to blood, and TCR repertoires in tissue likely differ from TCR repertoires in blood. Pairwise subsampling led to the expectation that sequencing depth would affect the degree of clonotype sharing among donors. Roughly 5% of naive CD4, 3.5% of naive CD8, 2.3% of memory CD4, and approximately 0.39% of memory CD8 clonotypes were shared across four donors. Larger estimated clonotype richness was generally found for naive subsets than for memory subsets. Clonotypes shared by all four sorted-subset donors showed higher generation probabilities than non-shared clonotypes.

Details on this clone: What antigen it recognizes has not been identified. Base-call qualities are not available, and no considerably larger clone is one nucleotide away.

The CDR3 measures 12 amino acids from cysteine to phenylalanine. The kept DNA is CDR3 alone, 36 bases in frame from the first base. CDR1 SNHLY and CDR2 FYNNEI are derived from the germline V gene. V lost 6 bases and J lost 9 bases; the stretch between them is 15 bases long. TCR CDR3 regions were amplified from genomic DNA by multiplex PCR using the deep immunoSEQ assay. Extracted genomic DNA from each cell subset was spread evenly across all wells of several immunoSEQ 96-well plates, with each plate serving as a replicate. For sorted subsets, about 200 ng genomic DNA, equal to about 30,000 T cell genomes, was loaded into each replicate PCR. Purified libraries were quantified with a Qubit 3.0 fluorometer, sized on a Bioanalyzer 2100, and re-quantified with the KAPA Library Quantification kit. Every immunoSEQ 96-well plate was sequenced on a separate single-read 150-cycle Illumina NextSeq 550 flow cell. In the source study's methods: Because only junctional sequences without quality scores were contained in the immunoSEQ output, filtering matching that applied to full-length reads could not be performed. Sequences were annotated with PyIR, a Python wrapper for IgBLAST v1.9, using IMGT germline references to assign V/J genes and CDR3. Any read was removed if the V/J assignment was weak (E-value above 1e-6), the CDR3 was missing, or the read contained stop codons, out-of-frame junctions, or ambiguous translated residues. V3J clonotypes were defined as sequences sharing the same inferred V gene, J gene, and CDR3 amino acid sequence. The percentage overlap between two repertoires was calculated by dividing the number of shared unique clonotypes by the size of the smaller repertoire. Three approaches were used to assess repertoire richness: RTK rarefaction, the Chao1 estimator, and Recon v2.1 estimates of unobserved clonotypes. OLGA was used to compute generation probabilities for all TCRbeta clonotypes that the gDNA method yielded from four donors. TCRdb took over this immuneACCESS table, retaining in-frame rearrangements with V and J assigned. Such tables are incomplete; in checked studies, under half of the missing clones stem from an unresolved V gene, and the remainder is unexplained. Clone size and V and J calls were adopted from that table, with D and trimming inferred from the DNA. Within this sample are 600,000 to 750,000 clones, with around 72% of them counted one time only. About 1.8% of the sample is held by the ten biggest clonotypes.

Donors were healthy HIV-negative adults with no recently reported acute infections or vaccinations. Only Caucasian adults living in Nashville, Tennessee, USA were represented among the donors. CD4+ T cells were enriched by magnetic negative selection; naive cells were then positively selected on CD45RA, and the negative fraction formed the memory subset. Blood was obtained by leukapheresis, after which PBMCs were separated by Ficoll-Histopaque density gradient centrifugation and cryopreserved in liquid nitrogen vapor phase. Analytical flow cytometry was used to check the purity and quantity of every magnetically sorted T cell population. Each sorted fraction had its genomic DNA isolated and then quantified by UV absorbance on a Nanodrop 2000c.

The receptor comes from a woman aged 30 to 39 in good health. The chain is encoded by TRBV2 joined to TRBJ2-7; the D gene cannot be named for sure. The sequencing input was memory CD4+ T cells sorted from blood. Taken with the paper, the label for cell subset or site translates to: CD45RA-negative fraction. The bases are TGTGCCAGCAGCCCCGAGGTCGGTGGGCAGTACTTC. Its protein reads: CASSPEVGGQYF.